A single sample is the source of the 18 T cell receptor beta chains below, sequenced in a study of glioma-infiltrating T cells. Amplification of TCR alpha and beta CDR3 regions from RNA used iRepertoire nested multiplex PCR. TCRdb re-analysed the multiplex PCR reads in MiXCR, keeping a single row per CDR3 protein. This table holds 4,500 to 6,000 distinct CDR3 sequences, roughly a third found once. Sequencing was performed on glioma tissue, nonneoplastic brain tissue, or PBMCs (not recorded which). The receptors were sampled from a human donor with low-grade glioma or glioblastoma, undergoing nonglioma brain surgery, or in good health (not recorded which).

The J gene is TRBJ2-1, the V gene TRBV6-6; the D call may be TRBD1 or TRBD2 (7 bases each). Germline V lookup: CDR1 MNHNY, CDR2 SVGAGI (reference sequence). The CDR3 has 15 amino acids. Deletions cut 5 bases from V and 7 bases from J, with 18 bases between. In nucleotides, the CDR3 is TGTGCCAGCAGTCCGACTAGCAGGGGGGCGAATGAGCAGTTCTTC. It yields the protein CASSPTSRGANEQFF.

This clonotype is medium-sized in the sample. The genes are TRBV7-3 and TRBJ2-1, with D possibly matching TRBD2 (5 bases). V lost 5 bases and J lost 6, with 11 bases in between. This CDR3 contains 13 residues. Germline assignment: CDR1 SGHTA and CDR2 FQGTGA. For the CDR3, the DNA is TGTGCCAGCAGCCTTGAAGAGGGCAATGAGCAGTTCTTC. This sequence encodes CASSLEEGNEQFF.

By frequency in the sample, this clonotype is medium-sized. The V gene is TRBV7-9, the J gene TRBJ1-1; D gene ambiguous. The V end was cut by 3 bases, the J end by 1 base, with 3 bases between. Germline loops: CDR1 SEHNR, CDR2 FQNEAQ (reference sequence). This CDR3 region has 12 residues. The CDR3 protein is CASSFPNTEAFF. DNA for the CDR3: TGTGCCAGCAGCTTTCCGAACACTGAAGCTTTCTTT.

This clonotype was seen a few times. Germline and junction disagree at one end, which may indicate a read error. The V and J genes are TRBV20-1 and TRBJ2-3; the match to TRBD2 covers 8 bases. CDR3 size: 17 residues. The germline gives CDR1 DFQATT, CDR2 SNEGSKA (reference sequence). CDR3 coding DNA: TGCAGTGCTAGAGATCCCCTTAGCGGGGAGGGCACAGACACGCAGTATTTT. Amino acid sequence: CSARDPLSGEGTDTQYF.

As regards this clonotype: This may be a read error: a much more frequent sequence differs by one nucleotide. The CDR3: CASRLDGVGNSPLHF. CDR3 nucleotides: TGCGCCAGCAGGTTGGACGGCGTGGGTAATTCACCCCTCCACTTT. This sequence joins TRBV5-1 and TRBJ1-6, with D unresolved. Germline loops: CDR1 SGHRS, CDR2 YFSETQ. This CDR3 has 15 amino acids.

Sample share makes this clonotype medium-sized. The rearrangement uses TRBV7-2 and TRBJ2-7; D gene ambiguous. With 1 base removed from V and 8 bases from J, the gap between germline ends came to 12 bases. Germline loops: CDR1 SGHTA, CDR2 FQGNSA. This CDR3 is built from 13 residues. In DNA, the CDR3 is TGTGCCAGCAGCTTAGGCCACAGTCCCAAGCAGTACTTC. Its protein product is CASSLGHSPKQYF.

This rearrangement joins TRBV9 to TRBJ1-1, with TRBD1 as a possible D gene (6 bases). The V and J ends lost 0 bases and 6 bases respectively, with 12 bases between them. The length of the CDR3 is 14 residues. Per germline, CDR1 SGDLS and CDR2 YYNGEE. For the CDR3, the DNA is TGTGCCAGCAGCGTAGGGGAGGGGGACTCTGAAGCTTTCTTT. As protein: CASSVGEGDSEAFF.

This clonotype was seen a single time. The J gene is TRBJ2-7, the V gene TRBV12-3 or TRBV12-4; the D is unclear. Trimming left V 3 bases short and J 3 bases short, with 12 bases between. The CDR3 covers 14 residues. CDR3 in amino acids: CASSFGKGGYEQYF. Here the CDR3 DNA reads TGTGCCAGCAGTTTTGGGAAGGGCGGCTACGAGCAGTACTTC.

This clonotype was seen at least ten times. The rearrangement uses TRBV10-3 and TRBJ1-1; D is unclear. Germline CDR1 ENHRY, CDR2 SYGVKD. Between the trimmed V and J ends, which lost 0 bases and 1 base, there was a span of 6 bases. CDR3 length: 14 residues. Written as DNA, the CDR3 is TGTGCCATCAGTGAGTCTCGTGGGAACACTGAAGCTTTCTTT. Residues: CAISESRGNTEAFF.

The chain joins TRBV5-1 to TRBJ1-1; 7 bases are a match to TRBD1. The V and J ends lost 0 bases and 6 bases, in that order; junction bases with no gene match: 5. The CDR3 runs 14 residues. Germline V gene data show CDR1 as SGHRS and CDR2 as YFSETQ. Written as DNA, the CDR3 is TGCGCCAGCAGCTTGGGTCAGGGGGGTCCTGAAGCTTTCTTT. This sequence encodes CASSLGQGGPEAFF.

This clonotype came up once. The chain uses TRBV6-1 and TRBJ1-1; D remains unclear. This CDR3 contains 15 residues. V was shortened by 3 bases and J by 6 bases, with 17 bases between the two germline ends. Germline V CDR1 and CDR2: MNHNS, SASEGT. This chain's CDR3 is CASSEEGEPKSEAFF. The CDR3 DNA sequence: TGTGCCAGCAGTGAGGAAGGCGAACCGAAGTCTGAAGCTTTCTTT.

The chain employs TRBV27 and TRBJ2-1; D might be TRBD1 or TRBD2, each matching 5 bases. Germline V gives CDR1 MNHEY, CDR2 SMNVEV (reference sequence). The V and J ends lost 6 bases and 10 bases respectively, with 22 bases between them. This CDR3 is built from 15 residues. CDR3 residues: CASSISRRGSTEQFF. CDR3 in DNA: TGTGCCAGCAGCATCTCGCGACGGGGCAGTACAGAGCAGTTCTTC.

Many counts were recorded for this clonotype. The chain carries TRBV2 and TRBJ2-7, with TRBD2 matching 8 bases. This CDR3 comprises 15 residues. Germline V gene lookup returns CDR1 SNHLY and CDR2 FYNNEI. V was pared by 3 bases and J by 2 bases, with 6 bases of the junction left unmatched. The chain's CDR3 is CASSDERGITYEQYF. The CDR3 DNA follows: TGTGCCAGCAGTGATGAGCGGGGGATAACCTACGAGCAGTACTTC.

This clonotype is deemed medium-sized. V usage is TRBV11-2 and J usage is TRBJ1-1; tentatively, D is TRBD1 (6 bases). In germline, CDR1 is SGHAT, CDR2 FQNNGV. The length of the CDR3 is 14 residues. Deletions cut 3 bases from V and 5 bases from J, with 13 bases between. CDR3: CASSLSQGPTEAFF. CDR3 in DNA: TGTGCCAGCAGCTTGTCGCAGGGGCCGACTGAAGCTTTCTTT.

The chain employs TRBV10-3 and TRBJ2-3; 10 bases match TRBD2. There are 15 residues in the CDR3. The germline V gene encodes CDR1 ENHRY and CDR2 SYGVKD. Germline trimming cut 3 bases from V and 1 base from J; bases unmatched to any gene: 1. CDR3 bases: TGTGCCATCAGTGAAAGCGGGGGGGGCACAGATACGCAGTATTTT. Its translation is CAISESGGGTDTQYF.

The rearrangement links TRBV29-1 to TRBJ2-7; TRBD1 matches at 7 bases. Germline V gene data show CDR1 as SQVTM and CDR2 as ANQGSEA. The CDR3 totals 13 residues. V shed 6 bases, J shed 1 base, and the junction held 6 bases outside the gene matches. CDR3 DNA: TGCAGCGTCCCGGGACAGAATTCCTACGAGCAGTACTTC. Translated: CSVPGQNSYEQYF.

This clonotype is large by share. The rearrangement uses TRBV6-2 or TRBV6-3 and TRBJ2-3, with 8 bases lining up with TRBD2. The CDR3 extends over 14 amino acids. With 4 bases clipped from V and 5 bases from J, the junction kept 5 bases outside the gene matches. Per the germline V gene, CDR1 is MNHEY and CDR2 is SVGEGT. The CDR3 bases are TGTGCCAGCAGTTCCGGACTAGCCGGAGATACGCAGTATTTT. Translating it yields CASSSGLAGDTQYF.

About this clonotype: It may be a read error: a sequence one base away is much more abundant. The chain uses TRBV9 and TRBJ1-1, with D possibly matching TRBD1 (5 bases). The CDR3 has 14 amino acids. The germline CDR1 and CDR2 sequences are SGDLS and YYNGEE. The CDR3 bases are TGTGCCAGCAGCGTAGGTCCGAAGGACACTGAAGATTTCTTT. It encodes CASSVGPKDTEDFF.